A single sample is the source of the 25 T cell receptor beta chains below, sequenced in a study of cytomegalovirus exposure and HLA in healthy donors. Both 60 Vbeta primers and 13 Jbeta primers went into the PCR. Produced via immunoSEQ multiplex PCR; TCRdb's table is partial and in-frame only. The repertoire holds tens of thousands of clones, with roughly 82% as singletons. Sequenced: PBMCs. These receptors were taken from a male donor in good health and CMV-seropositive.

The gene calls are TRBV5-1 and TRBJ2-1; 9 positions agree with TRBD2. Germline CDR1 SGHRS, CDR2 YFSETQ. This CDR3 is 15 amino acids long. Losses at the gene ends were 1 base for V and 4 bases for J; bases not matched to a gene: 3. The CDR3 is CASSLTSGSYNEQFF. The CDR3 region has the DNA TGCGCCAGCAGCTTGACTAGCGGGTCATACAATGAGCAGTTCTTC.

This chain uses TRBV5-1 with TRBJ2-5, with 8 positions matching TRBD1. The CDR3 sequence is 14 residues long. Trimming at V came to 4 bases and at J to 5 bases, leaving 7 bases not matched to a gene. Germline V gives CDR1 SGHRS, CDR2 YFSETQ. The CDR3: CASSLTGQAETQYF. In nucleotides, the CDR3 is TGCGCCAGCAGCCTAACGGGACAGGCGGAGACCCAGTACTTC.

The V gene is TRBV30, the J gene TRBJ2-5, with D maybe TRBD1 (6 bases). The CDR3 covers 12 residues. Looked up from germline, CDR1 is GTSNPN and CDR2 is SVGIG (reference sequence). V was shortened by 0 bases and J by 9 bases, with 11 bases between the two germline ends. The CDR3 spells CAWSVLRTAQYF. In DNA form, the CDR3 reads TGTGCCTGGAGTGTCCTCCGGACAGCCCAGTACTTC.

V usage is TRBV7-3 and J usage is TRBJ1-1, with a possible D match to TRBD1 (5 bases). The CDR3 runs to 17 residues. Trimming stripped 5 bases from V and 2 bases from J, with 21 bases between. Germline CDR1 and CDR2: SGHTA and FQGTGA. The CDR3 sequence is CASSNYRGGRTNTEAFF. The CDR3, as DNA: TGTGCCAGCAGCAACTACCGGGGGGGAAGAACAAACACTGAAGCTTTCTTT.

This clone was picked up one time. The gene calls are TRBV7-8 and TRBJ2-3, with 7 bases lining up with TRBD1. The CDR3 totals 12 residues. Losses at the gene ends were 9 bases for V and 4 bases for J; bases not matched to a gene: 4. Germline CDR1 and CDR2: SGHVS and FQNEAQ. CDR3: CASHGQADTQYF. In nucleotides, the CDR3 is TGTGCCAGTCACGGACAGGCAGATACGCAGTATTTT.

The chain uses TRBV10-3 and TRBJ1-6; possibly TRBD1 for D (6 bases). This CDR3 region has 14 residues. The V and J ends lost 4 bases and 8 bases respectively, with 12 bases between them. The germline V gene has CDR1 ENHRY and CDR2 SYGVKD. The CDR3 DNA sequence: TGTGCCATCAGTGGTTCAGGGGCCGATTCACCCCTCCACTTT. Translating gives CAISGSGADSPLHF.

CDR3 in amino acids: CASSVGRGTDTQYF. In DNA, the CDR3 is TGTGCCAGCAGCGTCGGGAGGGGCACAGATACGCAGTATTTT. The gene calls are TRBV9 and TRBJ2-3, with 8 nucleotides matching TRBD2. From germline, CDR1 is SGDLS and CDR2 YYNGEE. J lost 1 base, V lost 2 bases, and 0 bases had no gene match. This CDR3 comprises 14 residues. Full variable domain (remainder filled in from reference TRBV9 and TRBJ2-3): DSGVTQTPKHLITATGQRVTLRCSPRSGDLSVYWYQQSLDQGLQFLIQYYNGEERAKGNILERFSAQQFPDLHSELNLSSLELGDSALYFCASSVGRGTDTQYFGPGTRLTVL.

This rearrangement joins TRBV27 to TRBJ1-1; D is unclear. Germline loops: CDR1 MNHEY, CDR2 SMNVEV (reference sequence). Trimming left V 0 bases short and J 1 base short, with 6 bases between. This CDR3 is built from 14 residues. In nucleotides, the CDR3 is TGTGCCAGCAGTTTATCGACTGGGAACACTGAAGCTTTCTTT. This gives the protein CASSLSTGNTEAFF.

This clone was counted between two and nine times. The chain has TRBV11-2 and TRBJ1-5, with D possibly being TRBD1 (5 bases). Germline V lookup: CDR1 SGHAT, CDR2 FQNNGV. Trimming cost V 0 bases and J 5 bases, with 5 bases left between them. This CDR3 has 13 amino acids. The CDR3 reads CASSLDRDQPQHF. The DNA of the CDR3 is TGTGCCAGCAGCTTAGACAGGGATCAGCCCCAGCATTTT.

This chain uses TRBV28 with TRBJ1-6; D perhaps matches TRBD1 (6 bases). Per the germline V gene, CDR1 is MDHEN and CDR2 is SYDVKM. V lost 5 bases and J lost 5, with 19 bases in between. CDR3 length: 17 amino acids. CDR3 DNA: TGTGCCAGCAGTGGGAACAGGGTCCTCGTGAATAATTCACCCCTCCACTTT. It is translated as CASSGNRVLVNNSPLHF. Full variable domain (outside the CDR3, taken from reference TRBV28 and TRBJ1-6): DVKVTQSSRYLVKRTGEKVFLECVQDMDHENMFWYRQDPGLGLRLIYFSYDVKMKEKGDIPEGYSVSREKKERFSLILESASTNQTSMYLCASSGNRVLVNNSPLHFGNGTRLTVT.

This chain joins TRBV4-1 and TRBJ2-7; no clear D. The germline V gene has CDR1 MGHRA and CDR2 YSYEKL. The length of the CDR3 is 13 residues. V was clipped by 1 base and J by 6 bases, with 10 bases between them. CDR3 amino acids: CASSQASTGEQYF. CDR3 DNA: TGCGCCAGCAGCCAAGCGTCTACGGGCGAGCAGTACTTC.

The rearrangement uses TRBV19 and TRBJ2-5, with D perhaps matching TRBD2 (7 bases). The germline V gene has CDR1 LNHDA and CDR2 SQIVND (reference sequence). Trimming cost V 3 bases and J 5 bases, with 19 bases left between them. This CDR3 spans 16 amino acids. CDR3 sequence reads: CASSIGGRGARETQYF. The CDR3 bases are TGTGCCAGTAGTATTGGGGGTCGGGGGGCCCGGGAGACCCAGTACTTC.

There are a few counts of this clone. The CDR3 is CASSVGLAGNNEQFF. CDR3 coding DNA: TGTGCCAGCAGCGTAGGACTAGCGGGAAACAATGAGCAGTTCTTC. The V gene is TRBV9, the J gene TRBJ2-1, with 11 nucleotides matching TRBD2. From germline, CDR1 is SGDLS and CDR2 YYNGEE. V lost 0 bases and J lost 5; bases outside the gene matches: 1. The CDR3 length is 15 residues.

V is TRBV7-9 and J is TRBJ2-2; the D gene is possibly TRBD2 (5 bases). Trimming shortened V by 4 bases and J by 4 bases, and 16 bases separated the two germline ends. Germline CDR1 reads SEHNR; CDR2 reads FQNEAQ (reference sequence). This CDR3 comprises 16 residues. Here the CDR3 reads CASSSWPAVGTGELFF. The CDR3 DNA reads as TGTGCCAGCAGCTCTTGGCCAGCGGTCGGCACCGGGGAGCTGTTTTTT.

This clone has just a few counts. This chain's CDR3 is CASTPQGYNEQFF. In DNA, the CDR3 is TGTGCCAGCACGCCGCAGGGCTACAATGAGCAGTTCTTC. This chain connects TRBV6-5 to TRBJ2-1, with D maybe TRBD1 (5 bases). Germline V CDR1 and CDR2: MNHEY, SVGAGI. The CDR3 is made up of 13 amino acids. The V end was cut by 7 bases, the J end by 3 bases, with 10 bases between.

Only one count was recorded for this clone. This sequence joins TRBV18 and TRBJ2-5; 9 bases fit TRBD2. The junction had 5 bases not matched to a gene; V was cut back by 7 bases and J by 5 bases. CDR3 length equals 13 residues. Germline V gene sequence: CDR1 KGHSH, CDR2 LQKENI. CDR3 loop: CASFSGGEETQYF. The CDR3 DNA is TGTGCCAGCTTTAGCGGGGGCGAGGAGACCCAGTACTTC.

This chain uses TRBV7-9 with TRBJ2-1; 8 positions match TRBD1. The CDR3 loop spans 16 amino acids. Germline values: CDR1 SEHNR, CDR2 FQNEAQ (reference sequence). The V and J ends lost 6 bases and 0 bases, in that order; junction bases with no gene match: 7. The CDR3 loop reads CASRLPGQVSYNEQFF. The CDR3, as DNA: TGTGCCAGCAGATTGCCGGGACAGGTCTCCTACAATGAGCAGTTCTTC.

The V gene is TRBV30, the J gene TRBJ2-1, with TRBD2 matching 9 bases. This CDR3 has 15 residues. CDR1 and CDR2 (germline): GTSNPN, SVGIG (reference sequence). V gave up 0 bases and J gave up 6 bases; unmatched junction bases: 6. CDR3 sequence (DNA): TGTGCCTGGAGTGTCCGGGATAGCGGGAGCAATGAGCAGTTCTTC. Translating it yields CAWSVRDSGSNEQFF. Combining the CDR3 with reference TRBV30 and TRBJ2-1 gives the whole variable domain SQTIHQWPATLVQPVGSPLSLECTVEGTSNPNLYWYRQAAGRGLQLLFYSVGIGQISSEVPQNLSASRPQDRQFILSSKKLLLSDSGFYLCAWSVRDSGSNEQFFGPGTRLTVL.

This rearrangement joins TRBV19 to TRBJ2-7; D possibly corresponds to TRBD1 (5 bases). Germline lookup yields CDR1 LNHDA and CDR2 SQIVND (reference sequence). V lost 4 bases and J lost 1, with 11 bases in between. The CDR3 runs 14 residues. CDR3 loop: CASSSRTWSYEQYF. The DNA of the CDR3 is TGTGCCAGTAGTAGTAGGACATGGTCCTACGAGCAGTACTTC. Supplemented by reference TRBV19 and TRBJ2-7, the full variable domain reads DGGITQSPKYLFRKEGQNVTLSCEQNLNHDAMYWYRQDPGQGLRLIYYSQIVNDFQKGDIAEGYSVSREKKESFPLTVTSAQKNPTAFYLCASSSRTWSYEQYFGPGTRLTVT.

V is TRBV5-4 and J is TRBJ1-1; no clear D gene. Trimming cost V 3 bases and J 8 bases, with 14 bases left between them. The germline gives CDR1 SGHNT, CDR2 YYREEE (reference sequence). The CDR3 consists of 13 residues. CDR3 residues: CASSYEPLSEAFF. The CDR3 DNA is TGTGCCAGCAGCTACGAGCCCCTTAGCGAAGCTTTCTTT.

The rearrangement joins TRBV6-5 to TRBJ1-5, with TRBD1 identical over 7 bases. Per the germline V gene, CDR1 is MNHEY and CDR2 is SVGAGI. V lost 0 bases and J lost 7; bases outside the gene matches: 6. CDR3 size: 15 residues. The CDR3 is CASSYSYRGSQPQHF. In nucleotides, the CDR3 is TGTGCCAGCAGTTACTCGTACAGGGGCAGCCAGCCCCAGCATTTT.

The DNA for the CDR3 is TGTGCCAGCAGCTTAAATCCTAGCGGCTCCTACAATGAGCAGTTCTTC. Its translation: CASSLNPSGSYNEQFF. This chain connects TRBV7-3 to TRBJ2-1, with TRBD2 matching over 7 bases. Trimming removed 1 base from V and 0 bases from J; junction bases left unmatched: 3. Looked up from germline, CDR1 is SGHTA and CDR2 is FQGTGA. The CDR3 extends over 16 amino acids.

This clone was observed once. J is TRBJ2-7 and V is TRBV27; 8 positions agree with TRBD1. The germline CDR1 and CDR2 sequences are MNHEY and SMNVEV (reference sequence). This CDR3 spans 14 amino acids. The V segment lost 2 bases and the J segment 6 bases; nucleotides outside the gene matches: 6. Written as DNA, the CDR3 is TGTGCCAGCAGTTTAGCTGGACAGGGAGGCGAGCAGTACTTC. Encoded protein: CASSLAGQGGEQYF.

This rearrangement joins TRBV15 to TRBJ1-1; 11 nucleotides match TRBD1. The length of the CDR3 is 15 residues. Per the germline V gene, CDR1 is LNHNV and CDR2 is YYDKDF (reference sequence). Trimming at V came to 0 bases and at J to 4 bases, leaving 1 base not matched to a gene. In DNA form, the CDR3 reads TGTGCCACCAGCAGAGAGGGGACAGGGGGCACTGAAGCTTTCTTT. The encoded protein is CATSREGTGGTEAFF.

In its sample, this clone was seen once. The V gene is TRBV28, the J gene TRBJ2-3; D is possibly TRBD1 (6 bases). Trimming took off 6 bases at V and 0 bases at J, with 16 bases between the two ends. Germline V gene data show CDR1 as MDHEN and CDR2 as SYDVKM. The length of the CDR3 is 16 residues. The CDR3 here is CASSRGQKTSTDTQYF. DNA of the CDR3: TGTGCCAGCAGCCGAGGACAGAAAACTAGCACAGATACGCAGTATTTT.